A single T cell receptor (beta chain) is shown here with its context. Its matching antigen is unknown. This specimen belongs to a study of STAT5B mutations in CD4+ large granular lymphocyte leukemia. Study results and limitations: Patient CD4-sorted repertoires stayed more clonal than healthy ones after leukemic-clone removal. Without HLA matching, higher CD4+ than CD8+ T-LGLL clonality could reflect small sample size.

The CDR3 has 15 residues. CDR1 and CDR2 from the germline V gene are SGHRS and YFSETQ. The V gene end was trimmed by 5 bases and the J gene end by 2 bases; junction bases not matched to a gene: 4. Assay: immunoSEQ multiplex PCR; the TCRdb copy retains only in-frame clones and omits some. The data hold about 1,400 clones, with about four fifths observed a single time. The specimen sequenced was PBMCs. The chain has TRBV5-1 and TRBJ2-1, with 10 bases fitting TRBD2. The sequence derives from a man aged 70-80 years with CD4+ T-cell large granular lymphocyte leukemia. In nucleotides, the CDR3 is TGCGCCAGCAGTTCCGGGACTAGCGCCTACAATGAGCAGTTCTTC. Translation gives CASSSGTSAYNEQFF.